This record looks at one TCR beta chain sequence and its context. The trim removed 5 bases at V and 7 bases at J, leaving 8 bases unmatched. Germline CDR1 is LGHNA and CDR2 is YNFKEQ. The CDR3 covers 15 residues. The sample is drawn from a study of T cell changes during pregnancy in multiple sclerosis. The repertoire was sequenced with immunoSEQ multiplex PCR; TCRdb's copy has only in-frame clones and lacks some. This sample yields some 120,000 clones, of which 96% are seen a single time; more than 0.4% belongs to the top ten. The TCR was taken from a female donor with multiple sclerosis, enrolled in a pregnancy study. The input for sequencing was peripheral blood, taken after pregnancy. The chain joins TRBV4-2 to TRBJ2-1, with 10 bases fitting TRBD2. This CDR3 is CASSALAGAGNEQFF. The DNA for the CDR3 is TGTGCCAGCAGCGCCCTAGCGGGAGCAGGTAATGAGCAGTTCTTC.